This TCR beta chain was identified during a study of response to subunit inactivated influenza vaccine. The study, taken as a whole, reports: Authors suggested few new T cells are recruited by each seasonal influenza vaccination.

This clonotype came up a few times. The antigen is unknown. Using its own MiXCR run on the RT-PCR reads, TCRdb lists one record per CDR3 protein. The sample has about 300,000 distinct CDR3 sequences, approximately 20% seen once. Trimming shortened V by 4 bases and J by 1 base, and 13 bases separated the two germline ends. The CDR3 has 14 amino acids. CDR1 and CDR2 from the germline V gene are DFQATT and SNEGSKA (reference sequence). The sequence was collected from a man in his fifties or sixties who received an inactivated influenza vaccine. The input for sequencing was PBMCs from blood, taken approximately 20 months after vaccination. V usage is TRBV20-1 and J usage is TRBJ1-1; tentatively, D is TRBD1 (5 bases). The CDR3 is CSAIRVGENTEAFF. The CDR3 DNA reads TGCAGTGCTATTAGGGTGGGGGAGAACACTGAAGCTTTCTTT.